This TCR beta chain was profiled in a study of blood T cell repertoires in COVID-19. The cohort comprised adults aged 18 to 89 years residing in under 30 US areas. The table came from immunoSEQ multiplex PCR; TCRdb's copy has only in-frame clones and leaves some out. This sample has 300,000 to 400,000 clones, with approximately 91% found just once. This sequence originates from a man aged 55 to 70 who had recovered from COVID-19. Input material: PBMCs or T cells enriched from blood (not recorded which).

DNA of the CDR3: TGTGCCAGCAGCCAAGTGGGCGGGGTCCCCGGGGAGCTGTTTTTT. Its protein product is CASSQVGGVPGELFF. The chain recombines TRBV3-1 (or the pseudogene TRBV3-2) with TRBJ2-2; D perhaps matches TRBD2 (6 bases). The germline V and J ends were trimmed by 1 base and 6 bases, with 12 bases remaining between them. In germline, CDR1 is LGHDT, CDR2 YNNKEL (reference sequence). The CDR3 contains 15 residues.